This TCR beta chain comes out of a study of regulatory T cells in long-lasting Graves disease. V was clipped by 2 bases and J by 7 bases; unmatched bases: 5. Germline-derived CDR1 and CDR2 are SGHNT and YYREEE (reference sequence). CDR3 length equals 15 residues. This clonotype was counted a few times. The authors built TCR beta libraries using iRepertoire HTBI primers and Arm-PCR of CDR3 regions. TCRdb re-derived calls from the multiplex PCR reads in MiXCR, one entry per CDR3 protein. The table records 680,000 or so distinct CDR3 sequences, approximately 15% of them present only once. Stated time point: newly diagnosed GD, antithyroid drugs for less than 3 months. Generation of the TCR library employed RNA extracted from PBMCs. This same sample was also part of a study on T cells in Graves' hyperthyroidism and ophthalmopathy.

The chain employs TRBV5-4 and TRBJ2-2; 10 bases match TRBD2. This receptor was identified in a woman in her thirties with Graves disease. Source: peripheral blood mononuclear cells (PBMCs), taken at new diagnosis, from a patient treated with antithyroid drugs. CDR3 in amino acids: CASSLAGGPYGELFF. The CDR3 DNA reads as TGTGCCAGCAGCTTAGCGGGAGGGCCATACGGGGAGCTGTTTTTT.